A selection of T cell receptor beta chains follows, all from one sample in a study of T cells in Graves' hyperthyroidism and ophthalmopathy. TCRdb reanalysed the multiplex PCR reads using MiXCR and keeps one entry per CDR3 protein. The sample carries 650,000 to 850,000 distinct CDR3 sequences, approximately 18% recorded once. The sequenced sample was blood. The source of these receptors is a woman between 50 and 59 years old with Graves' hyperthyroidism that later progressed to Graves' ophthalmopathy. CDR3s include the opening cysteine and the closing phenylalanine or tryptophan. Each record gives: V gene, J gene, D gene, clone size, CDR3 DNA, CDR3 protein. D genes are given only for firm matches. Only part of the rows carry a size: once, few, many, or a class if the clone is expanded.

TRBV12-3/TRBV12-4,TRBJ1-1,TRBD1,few,TGTGCCAGCACCCCCAGACAGGGCGCTAACACTGAAGCTTTCTTT,CASTPRQGANTEAFF
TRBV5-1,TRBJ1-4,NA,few,TGCGCCAGCAGCTTGTCCTCCGGGGGTAATGAAAAACTGTTTTTT,CASSLSSGGNEKLFF
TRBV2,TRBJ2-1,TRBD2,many,TGTGCCATCACGGGACTAGCGTTTACTGAGCAGTTCTTC,CAITGLAFTEQFF
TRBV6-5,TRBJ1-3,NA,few,TGTGCCAGCAGTTACGAAGGTAGCTCTGGAAACACCATATATTTT,CASSYEGSSGNTIYF
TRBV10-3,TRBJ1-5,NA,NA,TGTGCCATCAGTGAGTCGGGTCGGGATCTAGGATGGAGTCTCGTCAATCAGCCCCAGCATTTC,CAISESGRDLGWSLVNQPQHF
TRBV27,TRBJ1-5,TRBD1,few,TGTGCCAGCAGTTCCTGGGACAGGGAGGGCAATCAGCCCCAGCATTTT,CASSSWDREGNQPQHF
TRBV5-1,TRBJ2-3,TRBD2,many,TGCGCCAGCAGCCCCAAGCTAGCGGGGGACCCAGATACGCAGTATTTT,CASSPKLAGDPDTQYF
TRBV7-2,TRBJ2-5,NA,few,TGTGCCAGCAGGCGAGCGATGGCCCAGTACTTC,CASRRAMAQYF
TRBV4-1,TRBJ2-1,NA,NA,TGCGCCAGCAAACAAAACGGCCGCTACAATGAGCAGTTCTTC,CASKQNGRYNEQFF
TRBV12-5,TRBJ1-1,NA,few,TGTGCTAGTGGTTTCCCTGACAGCTACACTGAAGCTTTCTTT,CASGFPDSYTEAFF
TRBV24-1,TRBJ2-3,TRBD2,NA,TGTGCCACCAGTGACGCGGGGGGCCCAGATACGCAGTATTTT,CATSDAGGPDTQYF
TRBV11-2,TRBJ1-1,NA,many,TGTGCCAGCAGCTTAGGGACGCTGCGGGCTTTCTTT,CASSLGTLRAFF
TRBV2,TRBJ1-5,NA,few,TGTGCCAGCAGTGTCTATGGCGATCAGCCCCAGCATTTT,CASSVYGDQPQHF
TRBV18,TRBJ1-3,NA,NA,TGTGCCAGCTCACCCCCGACGAGGGAGGACACCATATATTTT,CASSPPTREDTIYF
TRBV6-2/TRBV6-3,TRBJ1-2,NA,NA,TGTGCCAGCAGTTACAAGGGGGGAAGCGGACTACCTGGCTACACCTTC,CASSYKGGSGLPGYTF
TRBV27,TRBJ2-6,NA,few,TGTGCCAGTTCGTTGGGGGGGCAGTCGCTCCCTGGGGCCAACGTCCTGACTTTC,CASSLGGQSLPGANVLTF
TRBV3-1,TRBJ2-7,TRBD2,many,TGTGCCAGCAAATCTAGCGGGGGGTACGAGCAGTACTTC,CASKSSGGYEQYF
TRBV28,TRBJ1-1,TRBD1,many,TGTGCCAGCACCGGACAGGGGATGAACACTGAAGCTTTCTTT,CASTGQGMNTEAFF
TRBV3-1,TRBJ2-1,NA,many,TGTGCCAGCAAACCTACCCAGGGTTCGGGCTCCTACAATGAGCAGTTCTTC,CASKPTQGSGSYNEQFF
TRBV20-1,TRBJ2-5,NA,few,TGCAGTGCTAGAGATGGGGCCCAGGGGACAGAGACCCAGTACTTC,CSARDGAQGTETQYF
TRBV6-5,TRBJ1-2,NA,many,TGTGCCAGCAGTTACTCGGGGGACGTCAACTATGGCTACACCTTC,CASSYSGDVNYGYTF
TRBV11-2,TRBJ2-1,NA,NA,TGTGCCAGCAGCCCGAATCTGGAGCAGTTCTTC,CASSPNLEQFF
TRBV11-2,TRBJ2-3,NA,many,TGTGCCAGCAGCTTAGGGTTCCAAGGGCGGGGCGGTGGAGATACGCAGTATTTT,CASSLGFQGRGGGDTQYF
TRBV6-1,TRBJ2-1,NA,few,TGTGCCACCCAAATCACGGATAGCGGCTCATGGCAGTTCTTC,CATQITDSGSWQFF
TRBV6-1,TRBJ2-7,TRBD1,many,TGTGCCAGCAGTGAAGGTGTAGACAGGGGGTCCTACGAGCAGTACTTC,CASSEGVDRGSYEQYF
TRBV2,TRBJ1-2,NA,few,TGTGCCAGCTCTGTTTCAGGCGCTACCCTCTATGGCTACACCTTC,CASSVSGATLYGYTF
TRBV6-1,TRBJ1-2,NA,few,TGTGCCAGCAGTGAGGGGGCGGCCGTCGGCTATGGCTACACCTTC,CASSEGAAVGYGYTF
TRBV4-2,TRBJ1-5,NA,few,TGTGCCAGCAGCCAACAAAGGGGAGGCAATCAGCCCCAGCATTTT,CASSQQRGGNQPQHF
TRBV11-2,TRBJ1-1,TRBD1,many,TGTGCCAGCAGCGCGAACAGGGGAGGGAACACTGAAGCTTTCTTT,CASSANRGGNTEAFF
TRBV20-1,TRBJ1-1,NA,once,TGCAGTGCAAAGGGGGGGGGGCCGAACACTGAAGCTTTCTTT,CSAKGGGPNTEAFF
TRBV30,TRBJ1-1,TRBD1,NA,TGTGCCTGGGCAGGGGGGCTTTACACTGAAGCTTTCTTT,CAWAGGLYTEAFF
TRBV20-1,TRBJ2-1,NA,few,TGCAGTGCGGGACCGTCGACCTACAATGAGCAGTTCTTC,CSAGPSTYNEQFF
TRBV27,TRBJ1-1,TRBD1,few,TGTGCCAGCATCAGGGACAGGGAAAGCACTGAAGCTTTCTTT,CASIRDRESTEAFF
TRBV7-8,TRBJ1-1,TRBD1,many,TGTGCCAGCAGCTTAGGGACAGGGGTTCGGACTGAAGCTTTCTTT,CASSLGTGVRTEAFF
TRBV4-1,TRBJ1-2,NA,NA,TGCGCCAGCAGCCAACTGACAAATAACTATGGCTACACCTTC,CASSQLTNNYGYTF
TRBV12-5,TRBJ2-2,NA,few,TGTGCTAGTGGTTTGACCAACGATCCCGGGGAGCTGTTTTTT,CASGLTNDPGELFF
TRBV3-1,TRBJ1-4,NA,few,TGTGCCAGCAGCCCGGCGGAGGGCGGGGGAAATGAAAAACTGTTTTTT,CASSPAEGGGNEKLFF
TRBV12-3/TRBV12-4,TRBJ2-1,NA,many,TGTGCCAGCAGACTGTCCACTGGTGGCCCTGAGCAGTTCTTC,CASRLSTGGPEQFF
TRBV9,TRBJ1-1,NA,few,TGTGCCAGCAGCCCGCGTAAAGGCGCTTGGGCTTTCTTT,CASSPRKGAWAFF
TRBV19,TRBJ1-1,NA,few,TGTGCCAGTAGTATAACCAGGGACACTGAAGCTTTCTTT,CASSITRDTEAFF
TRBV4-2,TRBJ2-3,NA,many,TGTGCCAGCAGCCAAGATAGTCGGCAGACCCTCACAGATACGCAGTATTTT,CASSQDSRQTLTDTQYF
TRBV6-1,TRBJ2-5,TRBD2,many,TGTGCCAGCAGCTTTGGACTAGCGGGATCTGAAGAGACCCAGTACTTC,CASSFGLAGSEETQYF
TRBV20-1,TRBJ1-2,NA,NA,TGCAGTGCCCAATGGACGGGATCCTATGGCTACACCTTC,CSAQWTGSYGYTF
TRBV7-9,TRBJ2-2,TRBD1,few,TGTGCCAGCAGCCCCTCACAGGGGGCGAAAACCGGGGAGCTGTTTTTT,CASSPSQGAKTGELFF
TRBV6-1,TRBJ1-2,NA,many,TGTGCCAGCAGTTCCCAGACAGGACCAACCCTCCCGGGGTATGGCTACACCTTC,CASSSQTGPTLPGYGYTF
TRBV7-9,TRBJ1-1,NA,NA,TGTGCCAGCAGCCCCCGGATGGGGGTGAACACTGAAGCTTTCTTT,CASSPRMGVNTEAFF
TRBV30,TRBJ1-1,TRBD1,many,TGTGCCTGGAGTGTACTAAGGACAGGGAAAATTCCTGAAGCTTTCTTT,CAWSVLRTGKIPEAFF
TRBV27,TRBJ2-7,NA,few,TGTGCCAGCAGTGCCTACCCCGGGGTGGCCTACGAGCAGTACTTC,CASSAYPGVAYEQYF
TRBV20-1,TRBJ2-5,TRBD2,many,TGCAGTGCTAGAGGGACTAGCGGGGGGGCGAGGGAGACCCAGTACTTC,CSARGTSGGARETQYF
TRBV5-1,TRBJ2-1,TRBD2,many,TGCGCCAGCAGCTTGGCCGGAGATAGCGGGGGGCCCTCCAATGAGCAGTTCTTC,CASSLAGDSGGPSNEQFF
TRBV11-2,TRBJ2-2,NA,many,TGTGCCAGCAGCTTAGACATCTCGAACACCGGGGAGCTGTTTTTT,CASSLDISNTGELFF
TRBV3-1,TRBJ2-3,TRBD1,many,TGTGCCAGCAGCCTGGGGACAGGGGGCCCAGATACGCAGTATTTT,CASSLGTGGPDTQYF
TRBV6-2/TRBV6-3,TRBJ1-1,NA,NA,TGTGCCAGCAGCCGAGGGGGTTCCACTCAAGCTTTCTTT,CASSRGGSTQAFF
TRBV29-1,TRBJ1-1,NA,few,TGCAGCGTCCAGGAGGTGCGAGCTTTCTTT,CSVQEVRAFF
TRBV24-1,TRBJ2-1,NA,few,TGTGCCACCAGTGATTTGGGAGGGGGGGCCTACAATGAGCAGTTCTTC,CATSDLGGGAYNEQFF
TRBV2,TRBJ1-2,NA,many,TGTGCCAGCAGTGGGCCGGCCAGCTATGGCTACACCTTC,CASSGPASYGYTF
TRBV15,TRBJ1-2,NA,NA,TGTGCCACCAGCAGTGCCGCGCGCAGGGCGGGCTACACCTTC,CATSSAARRAGYTF
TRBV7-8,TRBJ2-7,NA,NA,TGTGCCAGCAGCTTAGCGCGGACCAACGAGCAGTACTTC,CASSLARTNEQYF
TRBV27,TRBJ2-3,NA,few,TGTGCCAGCAGTTTATCCCGTGGGTCAGATACGCAGTATTTT,CASSLSRGSDTQYF
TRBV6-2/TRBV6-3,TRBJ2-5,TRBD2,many,TGTGCCAGCAGTTCTCTGACTAGCGAAGAAGAGACCCAGTACTTC,CASSSLTSEEETQYF